What follows are 3 T cell receptor beta chains derived from one specimen sequenced in a study of CD8 T cells in ankylosing spondylitis. One entry per CDR3 protein results from TCRdb running MiXCR on the 5' RACE reads. The sample gives 200,000 to 250,000 distinct CDR3 sequences, around 8% of which show up once; around 4.8% is in the top ten. Sequenced material: blood, either unsorted or a sorted T cell fraction (not recorded which). The source of these receptors is a female donor with ankylosing spondylitis or in good health (not recorded which).

The chain recombines TRBV20-1 with TRBJ2-7; TRBD2 is a possible D gene (6 bases). Deletions cut 5 bases from V and 0 bases from J, with 11 bases between. The CDR3 contains 13 residues. Germline lookup yields CDR1 DFQATT and CDR2 SNEGSKA (reference sequence). CDR3 DNA sequence: TGCAGTGCTCGAATCGGGGGCTCCTACGAGCAGTACTTC. Amino acid sequence: CSARIGGSYEQYF.

This clonotype was recorded many times. The junction differs from germline at one of its ends, possibly a read error. This chain links TRBV6-2 or TRBV6-3 with TRBJ2-7; 9 bases are a match to TRBD1. The CDR3 consists of 11 residues. CDR1 and CDR2 from the germline V gene are MNHEY and SVGEGT. The CDR3 loop reads CASSQGQGWDF. The CDR3 nucleotides are TGTGCCAGCAGCCAGGGACAGGGTTGGGACTTC.

Notes on this clonotype: This could be a read error, since a much larger clone is one nucleotide away. The chain employs TRBV6-1 and TRBJ1-3; D unresolved. This CDR3 comprises 16 residues. Germline-derived CDR1 and CDR2 are MNHNS and SASEGT. Trimming pared 10 bases from V and 0 bases from J, leaving 19 bases between. The CDR3, as DNA: TGTGCCACCAGCCTAGGGCCCCGGGTCTCTGGAAACACCATATATTTT. Protein sequence: CATSLGPRVSGNTIYF.